The entry below describes one T cell receptor beta chain. Its antigen is still unknown. This sample was included in a study of cytomegalovirus exposure and HLA in healthy donors. Findings of the study overall: A list of 150 or so TCR beta chains associated with cytomegalovirus was given.

PCR employed 60 Vbeta and 13 Jbeta primers. Sequenced by immunoSEQ multiplex PCR; TCRdb stores in-frame clones only, minus some. The data contain roughly 110,000 clones, roughly 71% of them singletons. Germline V lookup: CDR1 MDHEN, CDR2 SYDVKM. Trimming at V came to 8 bases and at J to 4 bases, leaving 16 bases not matched to a gene. The CDR3 totals 16 residues. The V and J genes are TRBV28 and TRBJ2-7, with 8 bases fitting TRBD2. The sample consisted of PBMCs. This clonotype was sampled from a male donor in good health and CMV-seropositive. The CDR3 coding sequence is TGTGCCAGCTCACCCTCCGGGACTAGGGGATTTTACGAGCAGTACTTC. It encodes CASSPSGTRGFYEQYF.